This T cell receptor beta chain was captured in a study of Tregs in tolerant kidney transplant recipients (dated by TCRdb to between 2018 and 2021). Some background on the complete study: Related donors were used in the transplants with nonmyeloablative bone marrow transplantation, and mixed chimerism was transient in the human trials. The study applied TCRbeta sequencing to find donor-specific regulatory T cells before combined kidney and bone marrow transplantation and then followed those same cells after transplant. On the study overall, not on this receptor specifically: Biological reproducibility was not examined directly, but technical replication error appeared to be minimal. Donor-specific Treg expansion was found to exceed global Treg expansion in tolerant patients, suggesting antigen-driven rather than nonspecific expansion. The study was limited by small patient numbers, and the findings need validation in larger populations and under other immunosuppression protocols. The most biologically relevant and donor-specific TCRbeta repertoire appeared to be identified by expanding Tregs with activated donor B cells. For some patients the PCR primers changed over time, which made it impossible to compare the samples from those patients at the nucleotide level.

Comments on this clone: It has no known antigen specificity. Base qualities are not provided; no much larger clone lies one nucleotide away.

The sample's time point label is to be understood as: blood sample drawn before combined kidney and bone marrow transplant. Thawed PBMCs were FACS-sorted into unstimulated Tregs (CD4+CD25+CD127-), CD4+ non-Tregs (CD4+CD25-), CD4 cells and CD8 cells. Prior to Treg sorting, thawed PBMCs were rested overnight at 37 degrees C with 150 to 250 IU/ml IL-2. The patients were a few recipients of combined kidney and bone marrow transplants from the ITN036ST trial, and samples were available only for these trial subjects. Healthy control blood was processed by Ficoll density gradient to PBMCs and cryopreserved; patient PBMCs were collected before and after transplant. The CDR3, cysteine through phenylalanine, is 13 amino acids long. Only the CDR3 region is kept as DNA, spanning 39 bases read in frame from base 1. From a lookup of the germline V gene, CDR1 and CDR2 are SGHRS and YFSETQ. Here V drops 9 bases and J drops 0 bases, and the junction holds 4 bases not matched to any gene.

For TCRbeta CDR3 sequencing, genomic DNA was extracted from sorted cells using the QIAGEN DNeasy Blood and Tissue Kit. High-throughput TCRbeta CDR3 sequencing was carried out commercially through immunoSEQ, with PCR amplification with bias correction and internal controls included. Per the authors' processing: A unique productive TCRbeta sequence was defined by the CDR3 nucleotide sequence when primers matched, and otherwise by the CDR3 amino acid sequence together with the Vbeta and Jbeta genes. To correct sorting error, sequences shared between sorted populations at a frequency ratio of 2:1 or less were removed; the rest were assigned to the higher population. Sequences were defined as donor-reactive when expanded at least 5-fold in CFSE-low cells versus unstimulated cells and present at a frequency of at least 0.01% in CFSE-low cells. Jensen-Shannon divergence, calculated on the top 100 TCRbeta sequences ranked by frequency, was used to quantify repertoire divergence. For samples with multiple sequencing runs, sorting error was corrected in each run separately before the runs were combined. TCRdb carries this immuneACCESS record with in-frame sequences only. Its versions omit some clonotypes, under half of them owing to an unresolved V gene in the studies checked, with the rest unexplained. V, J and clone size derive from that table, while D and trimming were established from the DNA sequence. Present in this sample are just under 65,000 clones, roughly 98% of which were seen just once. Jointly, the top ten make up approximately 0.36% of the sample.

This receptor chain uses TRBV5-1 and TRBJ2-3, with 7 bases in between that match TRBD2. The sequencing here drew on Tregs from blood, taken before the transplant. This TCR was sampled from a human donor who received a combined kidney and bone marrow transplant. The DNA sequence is TGCGCCACAAGGGGAGGGAGCACAGATACGCAGTATTTT. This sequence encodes CATRGGSTDTQYF.